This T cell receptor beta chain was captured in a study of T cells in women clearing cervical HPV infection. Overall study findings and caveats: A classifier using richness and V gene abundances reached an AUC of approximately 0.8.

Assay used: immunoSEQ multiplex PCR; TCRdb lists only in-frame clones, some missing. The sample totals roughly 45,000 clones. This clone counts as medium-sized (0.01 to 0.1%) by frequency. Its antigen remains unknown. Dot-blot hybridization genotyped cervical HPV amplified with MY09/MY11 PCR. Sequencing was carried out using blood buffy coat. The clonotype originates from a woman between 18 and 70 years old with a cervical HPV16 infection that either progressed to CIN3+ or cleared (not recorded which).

The covered CDR3 bases are TGTGCCAGCTCACCAGGGACAGGCGTAGTCTACAATGAG. It translates to CASSPGTGVVYNE. The full-length CDR3 reads as CASSPGTGVVYNEQFF. This chain uses TRBV18 with TRBJ2-1; 8 nucleotides agree with TRBD1. The observed sequence ends 3 residues before the CDR3 terminus, with the missing tail filled in from the germline J gene. The CDR3 has 16 residues. V was pared by 2 bases and J by 3 bases, with 6 bases of the junction left unmatched. Per germline, CDR1 KGHSH and CDR2 LQKENI.